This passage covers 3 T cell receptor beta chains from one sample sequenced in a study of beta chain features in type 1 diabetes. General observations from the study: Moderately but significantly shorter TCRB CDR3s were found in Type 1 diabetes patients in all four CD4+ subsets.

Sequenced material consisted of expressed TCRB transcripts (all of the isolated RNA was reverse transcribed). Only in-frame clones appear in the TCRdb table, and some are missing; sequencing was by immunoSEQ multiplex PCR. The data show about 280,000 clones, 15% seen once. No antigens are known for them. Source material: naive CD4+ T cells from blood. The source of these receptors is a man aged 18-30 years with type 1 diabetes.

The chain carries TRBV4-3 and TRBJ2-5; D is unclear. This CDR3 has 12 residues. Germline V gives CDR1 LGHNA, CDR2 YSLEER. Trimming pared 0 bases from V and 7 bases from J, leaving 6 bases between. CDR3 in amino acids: CASSQDSGTQYF. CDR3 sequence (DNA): TGCGCCAGCAGCCAAGATTCGGGGACCCAGTACTTC.

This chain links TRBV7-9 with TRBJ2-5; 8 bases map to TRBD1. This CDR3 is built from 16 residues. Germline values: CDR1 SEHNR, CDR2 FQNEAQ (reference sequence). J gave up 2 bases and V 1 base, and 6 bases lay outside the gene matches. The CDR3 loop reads CASSLGRGLLQETQYF. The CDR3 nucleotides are TGTGCCAGCAGCTTAGGCAGGGGGCTCCTTCAAGAGACCCAGTACTTC.

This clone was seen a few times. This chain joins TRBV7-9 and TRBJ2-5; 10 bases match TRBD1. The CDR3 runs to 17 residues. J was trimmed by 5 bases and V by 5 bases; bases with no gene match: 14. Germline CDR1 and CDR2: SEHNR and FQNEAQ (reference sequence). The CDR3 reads CASSPPPPGQGYETQYF. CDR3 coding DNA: TGTGCCAGCAGCCCGCCCCCCCCGGGACAGGGGTACGAGACCCAGTACTTC.